The source of this T cell receptor (beta chain) is a study of blood T cells in healthy people across ages. A second PCR, run for roughly 7 to 12 cycles, used a sample-barcoded 5' primer plus a J-beta primer mix. One entry per CDR3 protein, called by TCRdb with MiXCR from the 5' RACE reads. Of 1 million or so distinct CDR3 sequences in the sample, 20% to 25% were seen once. The CDR3 consists of 20 residues. Germline V CDR1 and CDR2: SGHAT, FQDESV (reference sequence). The ends lost 5 bases at V and 2 bases at J; junction bases unmatched: 18. In its sample, this clonotype was seen a few times. These data were also filed under a second study, of T cells of mothers and their children.

This chain uses TRBV11-1 with TRBJ2-5; 12 bases line up with TRBD2. This sequence originates from a girl aged 2 to 9 in good health. The sample was blood. As DNA, the CDR3 is TGTGCCAGCAGCCTCAAACTAGCGGGGGGCCTGGGCGACCGGCAAGAGACCCAGTACTTC. It translates to CASSLKLAGGLGDRQETQYF.